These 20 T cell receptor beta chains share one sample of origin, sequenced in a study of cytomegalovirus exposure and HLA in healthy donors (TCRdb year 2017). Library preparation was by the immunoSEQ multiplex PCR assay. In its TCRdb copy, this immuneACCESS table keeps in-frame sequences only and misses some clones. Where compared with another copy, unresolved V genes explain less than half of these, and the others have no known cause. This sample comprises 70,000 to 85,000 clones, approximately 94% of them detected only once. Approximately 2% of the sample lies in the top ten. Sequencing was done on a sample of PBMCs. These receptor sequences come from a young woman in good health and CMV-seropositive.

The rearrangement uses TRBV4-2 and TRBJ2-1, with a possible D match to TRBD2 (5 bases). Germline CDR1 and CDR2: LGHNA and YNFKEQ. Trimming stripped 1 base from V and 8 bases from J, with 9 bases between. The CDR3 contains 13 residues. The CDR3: CASSQGAGDEQFF. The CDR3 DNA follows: TGTGCCAGCAGCCAAGGGGCCGGGGATGAGCAGTTCTTC.

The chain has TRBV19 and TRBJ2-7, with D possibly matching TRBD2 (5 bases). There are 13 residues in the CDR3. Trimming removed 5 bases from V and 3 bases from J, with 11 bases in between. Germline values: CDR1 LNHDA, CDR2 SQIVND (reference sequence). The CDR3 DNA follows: TGTGCCAGTAGTGGACTGGACGTCTACGAGCAGTACTTC. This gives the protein CASSGLDVYEQYF.

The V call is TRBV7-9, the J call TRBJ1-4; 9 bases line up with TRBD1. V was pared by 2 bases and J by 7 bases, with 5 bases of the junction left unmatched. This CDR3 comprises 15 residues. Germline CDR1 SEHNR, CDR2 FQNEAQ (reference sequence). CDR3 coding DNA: TGTGCCAGCAGCTTACAGGGACAGGGTGGTGAAAAACTGTTTTTT. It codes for CASSLQGQGGEKLFF. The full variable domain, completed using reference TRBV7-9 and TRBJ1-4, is DTGVSQNPRHKITKRGQNVTFRCDPISEHNRLYWYRQTLGQGPEFLTYFQNEAQLEKSRLLSDRFSAERPKGSFSTLEIQRTEQGDSAMYLCASSLQGQGGEKLFFGSGTQLSVL.

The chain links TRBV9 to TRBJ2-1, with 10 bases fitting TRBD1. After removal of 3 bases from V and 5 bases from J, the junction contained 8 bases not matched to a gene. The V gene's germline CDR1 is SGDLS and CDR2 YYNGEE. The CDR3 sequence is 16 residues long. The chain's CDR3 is CASSGLGQGRDNEQFF. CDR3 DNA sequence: TGTGCCAGCAGCGGGTTGGGACAGGGGAGGGACAATGAGCAGTTCTTC.

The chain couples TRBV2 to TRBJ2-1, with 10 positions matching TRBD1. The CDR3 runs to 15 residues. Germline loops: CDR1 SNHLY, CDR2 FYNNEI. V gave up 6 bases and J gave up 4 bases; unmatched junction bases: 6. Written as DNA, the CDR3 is TGTGCCAGCAGGACGGACAGGGGGAATTACAATGAGCAGTTCTTC. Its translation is CASRTDRGNYNEQFF.

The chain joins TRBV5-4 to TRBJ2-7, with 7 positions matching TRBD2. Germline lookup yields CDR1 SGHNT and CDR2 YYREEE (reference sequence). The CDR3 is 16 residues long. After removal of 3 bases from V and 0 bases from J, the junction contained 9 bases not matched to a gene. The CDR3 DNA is TGTGCCAGCAGCTGGGGGGGTAAAGGCGCCTCCTACGAGCAGTACTTC. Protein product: CASSWGGKGASYEQYF. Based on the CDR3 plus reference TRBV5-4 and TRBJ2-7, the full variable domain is ETGVTQSPTHLIKTRGQQVTLRCSSQSGHNTVSWYQQALGQGPQFIFQYYREEENGRGNFPPRFSGLQFPNYSSELNVNALELDDSALYLCASSWGGKGASYEQYFGPGTRLTVT.

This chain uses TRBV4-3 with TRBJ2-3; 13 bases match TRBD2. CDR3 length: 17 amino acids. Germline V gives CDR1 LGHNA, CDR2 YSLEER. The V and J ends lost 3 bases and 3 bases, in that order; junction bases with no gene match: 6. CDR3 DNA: TGCGCCAGCAGCCACGCTAGGACTAGCGGGGGAACAGATACGCAGTATTTT. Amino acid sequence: CASSHARTSGGTDTQYF.

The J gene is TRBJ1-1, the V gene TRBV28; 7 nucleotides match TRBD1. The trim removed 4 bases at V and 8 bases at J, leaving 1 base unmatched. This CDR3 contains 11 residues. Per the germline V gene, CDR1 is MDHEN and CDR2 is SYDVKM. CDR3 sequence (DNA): TGTGCCAGCAGTTCGGACAGGGAAGCTTTCTTT. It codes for CASSSDREAFF.

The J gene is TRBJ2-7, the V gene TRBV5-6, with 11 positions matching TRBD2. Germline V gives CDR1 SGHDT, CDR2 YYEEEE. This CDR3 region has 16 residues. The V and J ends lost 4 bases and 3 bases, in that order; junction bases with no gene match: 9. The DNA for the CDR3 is TGTGCCAGCAGCACGGGGACTAGCGGAGCTTTCTACGAGCAGTACTTC. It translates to CASSTGTSGAFYEQYF. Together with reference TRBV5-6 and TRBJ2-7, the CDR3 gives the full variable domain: DAGVTQSPTHLIKTRGQQVTLRCSPKSGHDTVSWYQQALGQGPQFIFQYYEEEERQRGNFPDRFSGHQFPNYSSELNVNALLLGDSALYLCASSTGTSGAFYEQYFGPGTRLTVT.

The CDR3 DNA reads as TGTGCCAGCAGCTTAGAATTCGGGGGGGCTAACTACAATGAGCAGTTCTTC. This encodes CASSLEFGGANYNEQFF. V usage is TRBV7-9 and J usage is TRBJ2-1, with 8 nucleotides matching TRBD2. The ends lost 1 base at V and 3 bases at J; junction bases unmatched: 8. There are 17 residues in the CDR3. Per the germline V gene, CDR1 is SEHNR and CDR2 is FQNEAQ (reference sequence).

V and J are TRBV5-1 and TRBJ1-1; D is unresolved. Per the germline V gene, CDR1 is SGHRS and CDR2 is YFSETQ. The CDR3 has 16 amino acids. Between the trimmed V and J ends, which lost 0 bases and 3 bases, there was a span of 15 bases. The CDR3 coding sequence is TGCGCCAGCAGCTTGGTCCCGCGACGAGCGGACACTGAAGCTTTCTTT. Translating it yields CASSLVPRRADTEAFF.

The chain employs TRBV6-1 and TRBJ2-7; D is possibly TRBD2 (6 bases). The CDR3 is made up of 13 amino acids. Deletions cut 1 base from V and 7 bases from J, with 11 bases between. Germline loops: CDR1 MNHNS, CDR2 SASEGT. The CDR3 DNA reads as TGTGCCAGCAGTGAAGATCCGGCGGGAGAGCAGTACTTC. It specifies CASSEDPAGEQYF.

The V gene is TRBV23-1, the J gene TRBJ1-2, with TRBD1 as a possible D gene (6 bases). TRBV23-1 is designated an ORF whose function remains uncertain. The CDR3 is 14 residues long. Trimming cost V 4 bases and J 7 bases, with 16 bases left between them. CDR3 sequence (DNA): TGCGCCAGCAGTCCACGGGGGGGGCCGGGTGGCTACACCTTC. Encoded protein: CASSPRGGPGGYTF.

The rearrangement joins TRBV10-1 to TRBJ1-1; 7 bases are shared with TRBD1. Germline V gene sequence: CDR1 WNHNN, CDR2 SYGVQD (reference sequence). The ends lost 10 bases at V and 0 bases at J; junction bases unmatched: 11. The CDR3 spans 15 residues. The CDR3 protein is CATSGDRDMNTEAFF. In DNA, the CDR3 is TGCGCCACCTCGGGAGACAGGGACATGAACACTGAAGCTTTCTTT.

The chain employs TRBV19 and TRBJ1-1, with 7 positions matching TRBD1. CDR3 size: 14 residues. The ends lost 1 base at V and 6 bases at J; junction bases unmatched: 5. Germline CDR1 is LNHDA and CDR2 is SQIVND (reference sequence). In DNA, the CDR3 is TGTGCCAGTAGTATAGTGAGGGGGCCGGCTGAAGCTTTCTTT. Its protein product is CASSIVRGPAEAFF.

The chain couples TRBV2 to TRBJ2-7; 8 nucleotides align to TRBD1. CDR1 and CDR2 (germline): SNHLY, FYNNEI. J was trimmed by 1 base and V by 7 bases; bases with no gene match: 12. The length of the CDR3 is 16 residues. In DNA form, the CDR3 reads TGTGCCAGCAAGGCATCAGGGGGCTCTGTTTCCTACGAGCAGTACTTC. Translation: CASKASGGSVSYEQYF.

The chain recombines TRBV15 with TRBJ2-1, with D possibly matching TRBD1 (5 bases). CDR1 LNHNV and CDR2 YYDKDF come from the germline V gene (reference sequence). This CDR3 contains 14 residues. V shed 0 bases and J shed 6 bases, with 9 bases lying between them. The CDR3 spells CATSREWQGNEQFF. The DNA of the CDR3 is TGTGCCACCAGCAGAGAGTGGCAGGGCAATGAGCAGTTCTTC.

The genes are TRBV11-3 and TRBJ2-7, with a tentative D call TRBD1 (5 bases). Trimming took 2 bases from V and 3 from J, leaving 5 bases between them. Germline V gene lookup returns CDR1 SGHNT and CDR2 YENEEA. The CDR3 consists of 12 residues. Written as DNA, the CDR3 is TGTGCCAGCAGCTTACAGGGCTACGAGCAGTACTTC. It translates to CASSLQGYEQYF.

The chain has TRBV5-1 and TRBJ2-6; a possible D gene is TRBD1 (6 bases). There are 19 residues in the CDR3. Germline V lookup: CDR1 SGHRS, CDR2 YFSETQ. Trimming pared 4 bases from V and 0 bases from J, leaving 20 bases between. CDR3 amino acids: CASSGKPGQVSSGANVLTF. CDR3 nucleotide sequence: TGCGCCAGCAGCGGCAAACCGGGACAAGTTTCCTCTGGGGCCAACGTCCTGACTTTC.

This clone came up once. The CDR3 DNA sequence: TGTGCCAGCAGCCGGGACAACAATCAGCCCCAGCATTTT. Protein sequence: CASSRDNNQPQHF. The chain is built from TRBV5-6 and TRBJ1-5, with D possibly being TRBD1 (6 bases). The V gene lost 4 bases and the J gene lost 3 bases, with 8 bases spanning the gap. The CDR3 sequence is 13 residues long. Germline V lookup: CDR1 SGHDT, CDR2 YYEEEE.